A single sample gave rise to the 18 T cell receptor beta chains below, sequenced in a study of cytomegalovirus exposure and HLA in healthy donors. Primers included in the PCR were 60 Vbeta and 13 Jbeta primers. Measured with immunoSEQ multiplex PCR; TCRdb has only the in-frame clones, and not every one. This repertoire shows about 160,000 clones, about 81% found once; its top ten account for 2.5% to 3.5%. Sequenced input: PBMCs. Receptors originate from a woman in her forties or fifties in good health and CMV-seropositive.

The chain couples TRBV4-1 to TRBJ1-2, with D perhaps matching TRBD1 (5 bases). Trimming shortened V by 2 bases and J by 13 bases, and 26 bases separated the two germline ends. Germline V gene data show CDR1 as MGHRA and CDR2 as YSYEKL. The CDR3 is made up of 16 amino acids. The CDR3 spells CASSQPPHGTNPGVTF. The CDR3 DNA reads TGCGCCAGCAGCCAACCTCCCCATGGGACCAACCCGGGAGTCACCTTC.

There are a few counts of this clone. The chain employs TRBV5-1 and TRBJ2-5, with TRBD2 matching over 12 bases. After removal of 2 bases from V and 2 bases from J, the junction contained 4 bases not matched to a gene. CDR1 and CDR2 from the germline V gene are SGHRS and YFSETQ. The CDR3 covers 16 residues. Written as DNA, the CDR3 is TGCGCCAGCAGCTTTCTAGCGGGGGGGAATCAAGAGACCCAGTACTTC. Translation: CASSFLAGGNQETQYF.

J is TRBJ2-5 and V is TRBV4-1; 9 positions agree with TRBD2. The CDR3 loop spans 17 amino acids. Germline CDR1 reads MGHRA; CDR2 reads YSYEKL. V trimming: 4 bases; J trimming: 0 bases; junction bases outside the gene matches: 9. Here the CDR3 reads CASSPLAGAKDQETQYF. CDR3 nucleotide sequence: TGCGCCAGCAGCCCCTTAGCGGGGGCGAAAGACCAAGAGACCCAGTACTTC.

The chain links TRBV25-1 to TRBJ1-1; D is unresolved. This CDR3 is 14 amino acids long. Germline V gene lookup returns CDR1 MGHDK and CDR2 SYGVNS. V was shortened by 0 bases and J by 4 bases, with 9 bases between the two germline ends. Here the CDR3 reads CASSEYQEGTEAFF. The CDR3 DNA reads as TGTGCCAGCAGTGAATATCAGGAGGGCACTGAAGCTTTCTTT.

This clone was detected a few times. The chain has TRBV25-1 and TRBJ1-3, with 11 nucleotides matching TRBD1. V was pared by 11 bases and J by 0 bases, with 15 bases of the junction left unmatched. CDR1 is MGHDK, CDR2 SYGVNS, per germline. This CDR3 contains 18 residues. DNA for the CDR3: TGTGCCGTCCGGAGGTTCGGGGACAGGGGGAGCTCTGGAAACACCATATATTTT. This encodes CAVRRFGDRGSSGNTIYF.

This chain uses TRBV29-1 with TRBJ1-2, with D possibly matching TRBD1 (6 bases). CDR3 length equals 13 residues. Trimming pared 4 bases from V and 6 bases from J, leaving 15 bases between. The germline gives CDR1 SQVTM, CDR2 ANQGSEA. CDR3 residues: CSVGDIAQDGYTF. The CDR3 nucleotides are TGCAGCGTTGGGGACATCGCCCAGGATGGCTACACCTTC. Full variable domain (remainder filled in from reference TRBV29-1 and TRBJ1-2): SAVISQKPSRDICQRGTSLTIQCQVDSQVTMMFWYRQQPGQSLTLIATANQGSEATYESGFVIDKFPISRPNLTFSTLTVSNMSPEDSSIYLCSVGDIAQDGYTFGSGTRLTVV.

This chain links TRBV5-6 with TRBJ2-5; TRBD2 aligns across 8 bases. Germline CDR1 is SGHDT and CDR2 is YYEEEE. This CDR3 spans 14 amino acids. With V trimmed by 2 bases and J by 8 bases, 8 bases remained unmatched. CDR3 sequence reads: CASSFELAEETQYF. The CDR3 DNA is TGTGCCAGCAGCTTCGAACTAGCGGAGGAAACCCAGTACTTC.

This chain connects TRBV15 to TRBJ2-2; TRBD1 is a possible D gene (5 bases). The CDR3 runs to 14 residues. Per the germline V gene, CDR1 is LNHNV and CDR2 is YYDKDF (reference sequence). V was shortened by 5 bases and J by 1 base, with 8 bases between the two germline ends. CDR3 in amino acids: CATSPQGNTGELFF. CDR3 nucleotide sequence: TGTGCCACCAGCCCCCAGGGGAACACCGGGGAGCTGTTTTTT. Variable domain in full (rest from reference TRBV15 and TRBJ2-2): DAMVIQNPRYQVTQFGKPVTLSCSQTLNHNVMYWYQQKSSQAPKLLFHYYDKDFNNEADTPDNFQSRRPNTSFCFLDIRSPGLGDTAMYLCATSPQGNTGELFFGEGSRLTVL.

V usage is TRBV13 and J usage is TRBJ2-7, with D unclear. CDR3 length equals 13 residues. The germline V and J ends were trimmed by 0 bases and 1 base, with 4 bases remaining between them. Looked up from germline, CDR1 is PRHDT and CDR2 is FYEKMQ (reference sequence). DNA of the CDR3: TGTGCCAGCAGCTTAGGGACTTCCTACGAGCAGTACTTC. It yields the protein CASSLGTSYEQYF.

This clone was picked up a small number of times. The rearrangement links TRBV9 to TRBJ2-7; no firm D call. With 0 bases removed from V and 3 bases from J, the gap between germline ends came to 10 bases. The CDR3 has 14 amino acids. Germline assignment: CDR1 SGDLS and CDR2 YYNGEE. CDR3 region: CASSVGTRNYEQYF. The CDR3 DNA follows: TGTGCCAGCAGCGTAGGAACTCGAAACTACGAGCAGTACTTC.

The chain recombines TRBV2 with TRBJ1-6; 7 nucleotides align to TRBD1. The germline gives CDR1 SNHLY, CDR2 FYNNEI. The CDR3 length is 16 residues. V was clipped by 6 bases and J by 6 bases; unmatched bases: 11. The CDR3 spells CASRGLGGAGNSPLHF. DNA of the CDR3: TGTGCCAGCAGAGGGCTAGGGGGCGCCGGTAATTCACCCCTCCACTTT.

This chain connects TRBV5-6 to TRBJ1-5, with D possibly being TRBD1 (5 bases). The CDR3 runs 16 residues. CDR1 SGHDT and CDR2 YYEEEE come from the germline V gene. Trimming pared 0 bases from V and 0 bases from J, leaving 10 bases between. CDR3 protein: CASSLASGYSNQPQHF. In nucleotides, the CDR3 is TGTGCCAGCAGCTTGGCCTCAGGGTATAGCAATCAGCCCCAGCATTTT.

The chain employs TRBV9 and TRBJ2-3; tentatively, D is TRBD2 (6 bases). V lost 3 bases and J lost 5, with 22 bases in between. Germline V lookup: CDR1 SGDLS, CDR2 YYNGEE. The CDR3 sequence is 17 residues long. In DNA form, the CDR3 reads TGTGCCAGCAGCGCCCGTAGTTCTCATCCGGGACTAGATACGCAGTATTTT. Translating it yields CASSARSSHPGLDTQYF.

The rearrangement links TRBV9 to TRBJ2-2, with TRBD1 matching over 12 bases. The germline V gene has CDR1 SGDLS and CDR2 YYNGEE. The CDR3 length is 19 residues. The J segment lost 0 bases and the V segment lost 0 bases, leaving 6 bases of the junction unmatched. In DNA, the CDR3 is TGTGCCAGCAGCGTAGGTTGGGGACAGGGGGCGGCGAACACCGGGGAGCTGTTTTTT. Translated, it gives CASSVGWGQGAANTGELFF.

V and J are TRBV4-2 and TRBJ2-3; D is ambiguous. Trimming removed 3 bases from V and 5 bases from J, with 9 bases in between. CDR1 is LGHNA and CDR2 is YNFKEQ in the germline V gene. This CDR3 contains 13 residues. CDR3 nucleotides: TGTGCCAGCAGCCAGGTTAGAGGAGATACGCAGTATTTT. Protein: CASSQVRGDTQYF.

This chain connects TRBV7-2 to TRBJ1-5, with 9 bases fitting TRBD1. Trimming cost V 5 bases and J 4 bases; bases outside gene matches: 6. Germline CDR1 and CDR2: SGHTA and FQGNSA. The CDR3 runs to 15 residues. The CDR3 DNA is TGTGCCAGCAGCCCGCGGGACAGGGTGAATCAGCCCCAGCATTTT. Its translation: CASSPRDRVNQPQHF. The full variable domain, its missing parts supplied by reference TRBV7-2 and TRBJ1-5, is GAGVSQSPSNKVTEKGKDVELRCDPISGHTALYWYRQSLGQGLEFLIYFQGNSAPDKSGLPSDRFSAERTGGSVSTLTIQRTQQEDSAVYLCASSPRDRVNQPQHFGDGTRLSIL.

This sequence joins TRBV2 and TRBJ1-4; D perhaps matches TRBD1 (6 bases). Germline V lookup: CDR1 SNHLY, CDR2 FYNNEI. V dropped 11 bases and J dropped 12 bases, with 16 bases sitting between them. This CDR3 is built from 11 residues. This chain's CDR3 is CAGRDTDELFF. The CDR3 bases are TGTGCCGGCCGGGACACGGACGAACTGTTTTTT.

The rearrangement links TRBV2 to TRBJ1-5; no reliable D call. Per germline, CDR1 SNHLY and CDR2 FYNNEI. The germline V and J ends were trimmed by 6 bases and 7 bases, with 25 bases remaining between them. The CDR3 is 17 residues long. The CDR3 protein is CASSPAFDLPSDQPQHF. CDR3 nucleotide sequence: TGTGCCAGCAGCCCTGCGTTCGACTTACCGTCAGACCAGCCCCAGCATTTT.